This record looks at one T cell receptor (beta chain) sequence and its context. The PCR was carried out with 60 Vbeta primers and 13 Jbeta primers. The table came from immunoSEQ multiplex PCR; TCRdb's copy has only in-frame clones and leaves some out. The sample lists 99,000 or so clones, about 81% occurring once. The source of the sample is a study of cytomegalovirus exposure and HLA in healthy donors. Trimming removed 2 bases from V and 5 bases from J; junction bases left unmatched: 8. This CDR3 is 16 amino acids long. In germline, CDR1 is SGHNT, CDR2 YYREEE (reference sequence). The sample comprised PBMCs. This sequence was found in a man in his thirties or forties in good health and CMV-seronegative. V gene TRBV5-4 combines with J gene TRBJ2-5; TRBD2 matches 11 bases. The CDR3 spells CASSFLAGGPGETQYF. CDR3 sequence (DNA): TGTGCCAGCAGCTTTCTAGCGGGAGGCCCGGGGGAGACCCAGTACTTC. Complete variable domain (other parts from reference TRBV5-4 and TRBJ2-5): ETGVTQSPTHLIKTRGQQVTLRCSSQSGHNTVSWYQQALGQGPQFIFQYYREEENGRGNFPPRFSGLQFPNYSSELNVNALELDDSALYLCASSFLAGGPGETQYFGPGTRLLVL.